This T cell receptor (beta chain) was retrieved from a study of blood T cell repertoires in COVID-19. Only in-frame clones appear in the TCRdb table, and some are missing; sequencing was by immunoSEQ multiplex PCR. The sample consists of more than 200,000 clones, roughly 84% of them appearing once. J lost 4 bases, V lost 3 bases, and 13 bases had no gene match. Germline V gives CDR1 SGHVS, CDR2 FNYEAQ. CDR3 length equals 17 residues. The receptor was isolated from a man younger than 40 in a cohort exposed to, infected with or recovered from COVID-19 (not recorded which). What was sequenced was PBMCs or T cells enriched from blood (not recorded which). J is TRBJ2-7 and V is TRBV7-6; 9 bases match TRBD1. In DNA, the CDR3 is TGTGCCAGCAGCTTCCACCGTGAGGGACAGGGAAATTACGAGCAGTACTTC. It is translated as CASSFHREGQGNYEQYF.